This passage covers 31 T cell receptor beta chains from one sample sequenced in a study of shared clonotypes between healthy human individuals. Libraries were prepared by immunoSEQ multiplex PCR; TCRdb keeps only in-frame clonotypes and omits some of them. There are about 1.5 million clones in the sample; roughly 97% occur only once, and roughly 1.2% lies in the top ten. What was sequenced was naive CD4+ T cells sorted from blood. Regarding subset: CD45RA+ positively selected. The receptors here all came from a man aged 30 to 39 in good health.

The chain uses TRBV9 and TRBJ2-7, with D tentatively TRBD1 or TRBD2 (6 bases each). Trimming stripped 0 bases from V and 3 bases from J, with 10 bases between. The germline CDR1 and CDR2 sequences are SGDLS and YYNGEE. The CDR3 consists of 14 residues. In DNA, the CDR3 is TGTGCCAGCAGCGTAGGGGGGGCATTCTACGAGCAGTACTTC. Protein sequence: CASSVGGAFYEQYF.

CDR3 coding DNA: TGTGCCAGCTCACCACCGCAGGGGGCTTACGAGCAGTACTTC. Protein: CASSPPQGAYEQYF. The rearrangement links TRBV18 to TRBJ2-7, with 8 positions matching TRBD1. V was clipped by 0 bases and J by 4 bases; unmatched bases: 2. This CDR3 has 14 residues. From germline, CDR1 is KGHSH and CDR2 LQKENI.

The chain has TRBV28 and TRBJ1-5; D is perhaps TRBD1 (6 bases). Germline CDR1 reads MDHEN; CDR2 reads SYDVKM. V gave up 6 bases and J gave up 11 bases, with 11 bases separating them. This CDR3 is built from 11 residues. CDR3 sequence: CASSRGGAQHF. The CDR3 DNA is TGTGCCAGCAGCCGAGGGGGGGCCCAGCATTTT.

The chain carries TRBV25-1 and TRBJ2-3; 12 positions agree with TRBD2. The CDR3 sequence is 15 residues long. The J segment lost 10 bases and the V segment lost 4 bases, leaving 9 bases of the junction unmatched. Germline loops: CDR1 MGHDK, CDR2 SYGVNS. The CDR3 protein is CASSVWTSGTNAQYF. CDR3 sequence (DNA): TGTGCCAGCAGTGTGTGGACTAGCGGGACTAACGCGCAGTATTTT.

CDR3 region: CASSLHGTYEQYF. The CDR3, as DNA: TGTGCCAGCAGCTTACACGGCACCTACGAGCAGTACTTC. This sequence joins TRBV13 and TRBJ2-7; D is uncertain. The CDR3 is made up of 13 amino acids. Trimming took 2 bases from V and 2 from J, leaving 7 bases between them. The germline V gene encodes CDR1 PRHDT and CDR2 FYEKMQ (reference sequence).

The gene calls are TRBV30 and TRBJ1-1; D perhaps matches TRBD1 (6 bases). V dropped 2 bases and J dropped 5 bases, with 21 bases sitting between them. The germline gives CDR1 GTSNPN, CDR2 SVGIG (reference sequence). CDR3 size: 16 residues. CDR3 nucleotide sequence: TGTGCCTGGAGTAGCAGGGTTCCCCAAGGGGGGACTGAAGCTTTCTTT. Its protein is CAWSSRVPQGGTEAFF. The full variable domain, in which reference TRBV30 and TRBJ1-1 provide the parts outside the CDR3, is SQTIHQWPATLVQPVGSPLSLECTVEGTSNPNLYWYRQAAGRGLQLLFYSVGIGQISSEVPQNLSASRPQDRQFILSSKKLLLSDSGFYLCAWSSRVPQGGTEAFFGQGTRLTVV.

This chain links TRBV9 with TRBJ2-1; D uncertain. This CDR3 is 14 amino acids long. The V gene's germline CDR1 is SGDLS and CDR2 YYNGEE. Trimming took off 0 bases at V and 4 bases at J, with 8 bases between the two ends. The CDR3 DNA is TGTGCCAGCAGCGTAGGTCCAGGTTACAATGAGCAGTTCTTC. This encodes CASSVGPGYNEQFF.

The chain couples TRBV7-9 to TRBJ2-5; D may be TRBD2 (6 bases). CDR1 is SEHNR and CDR2 is FQNEAQ in the germline V gene (reference sequence). V lost 2 bases and J 4 bases, leaving 8 bases between the germline ends. The CDR3 runs to 13 residues. CDR3: CASSLLGGETQYF. The CDR3, as DNA: TGTGCCAGCAGCTTATTGGGGGGAGAGACCCAGTACTTC.

The rearrangement links TRBV5-1 to TRBJ2-5, with 14 bases matching TRBD2. CDR1 and CDR2 (germline): SGHRS, YFSETQ. This CDR3 comprises 18 residues. Trimming took 3 bases from V and 2 from J; bases not matched to a gene: 9. The CDR3, as DNA: TGCGCCAGCAGCTACATGGGACTAGCGGGAGCAGGGCAAGAGACCCAGTACTTC. Translated, it gives CASSYMGLAGAGQETQYF.

DNA for the CDR3: TGTGCCAGCAGCTCGATTTTAGGAAACACCATATATTTT. This sequence encodes CASSSILGNTIYF. The chain carries TRBV5-5 and TRBJ1-3; D remains ambiguous. The V and J ends lost 3 bases and 4 bases respectively, with 8 bases between them. The V gene's germline CDR1 is SGHKS and CDR2 YYEKEE (reference sequence). There are 13 residues in the CDR3.

A single count supports this clone. The chain has TRBV5-7 and TRBJ1-1; TRBD1 agrees at 8 bases. TRBV5-7 is reported as an ORF; its role is uncertain. J was trimmed by 0 bases and V by 4 bases; bases with no gene match: 8. The CDR3 has 16 amino acids. This chain's CDR3 is CASSQIGQGMNTEAFF. The CDR3 region has the DNA TGTGCCAGCAGCCAGATAGGACAGGGCATGAACACTGAAGCTTTCTTT.

This clone was found once. The chain uses TRBV9 and TRBJ2-7; 13 bases align to TRBD2. The trim removed 4 bases at V and 0 bases at J, leaving 10 bases unmatched. This CDR3 is built from 18 residues. Per germline, CDR1 SGDLS and CDR2 YYNGEE. This CDR3 reads CASSTGLAGPGSSYEQYF. Written as DNA, the CDR3 is TGTGCCAGCAGCACGGGACTAGCGGGACCGGGAAGCTCCTACGAGCAGTACTTC.

The chain recombines TRBV5-1 with TRBJ1-2; no reliable D call. The germline gives CDR1 SGHRS, CDR2 YFSETQ. The CDR3 consists of 13 residues. V was trimmed by 2 bases and J by 6 bases, leaving 11 bases between them. The CDR3 sequence: CASSFPGADGYTF. CDR3 bases: TGCGCCAGCAGCTTTCCAGGCGCTGATGGCTACACCTTC.

The chain employs TRBV5-4 and TRBJ2-7; 12 bases map to TRBD1. Germline assignment: CDR1 SGHNT and CDR2 YYREEE (reference sequence). This CDR3 has 16 amino acids. V shed 4 bases, J shed 4 bases, and the junction held 9 bases outside the gene matches. Here the CDR3 reads CASSLGGGQGAYEQYF. In DNA, the CDR3 is TGTGCCAGCAGCCTAGGCGGGGGACAGGGGGCTTACGAGCAGTACTTC.

The chain couples TRBV10-3 to TRBJ1-1, with D possibly matching TRBD1 (6 bases). Germline V gene lookup returns CDR1 ENHRY and CDR2 SYGVKD. CDR3 length equals 15 residues. The V end was cut by 0 bases, the J end by 1 base, with 9 bases between. The CDR3 DNA follows: TGTGCCATCAGTGAGTCCAGGGGCGCGAACACTGAAGCTTTCTTT. It translates to CAISESRGANTEAFF.

This clone was seen only once. This sequence joins TRBV28 and TRBJ2-7; D may be TRBD2 (6 bases). V lost 4 bases to trimming and J lost 0 bases, with 16 bases between them. The CDR3 runs to 16 residues. Per the germline V gene, CDR1 is MDHEN and CDR2 is SYDVKM. CDR3 sequence: CASSSPFSGSSYEQYF. CDR3 coding DNA: TGTGCCAGCAGTTCCCCATTCTCCGGGAGCTCCTACGAGCAGTACTTC.

This chain joins TRBV5-1 and TRBJ2-3; 7 nucleotides match TRBD2. V lost 3 bases to trimming and J lost 0 bases; unmatched junction nucleotides: 7. Germline V gives CDR1 SGHRS, CDR2 YFSETQ. CDR3 length: 16 amino acids. CDR3: CASSSGTIHSTDTQYF. Written as DNA, the CDR3 is TGCGCCAGCAGCTCCGGGACTATTCATAGCACAGATACGCAGTATTTT.

This clone has only one observation. This rearrangement joins TRBV7-9 to TRBJ1-5, with D perhaps matching TRBD1 (5 bases). In germline, CDR1 is SEHNR, CDR2 FQNEAQ (reference sequence). V lost 2 bases to trimming and J lost 3 bases, with 11 bases between them. This CDR3 is 15 amino acids long. Written as DNA, the CDR3 is TGTGCCAGCAGCTTAAATGGCAGGGCCAATCAGCCCCAGCATTTT. Translation: CASSLNGRANQPQHF.

The rearrangement uses TRBV10-3 and TRBJ2-5, with TRBD1 identical over 7 bases. CDR1 is ENHRY, CDR2 SYGVKD, per germline. The CDR3 spans 14 residues. Germline trimming cut 5 bases from V and 7 bases from J; bases unmatched to any gene: 10. The CDR3 DNA follows: TGTGCCATCAGTACGGGACAGCCGGGTGGGACCCAGTACTTC. Its protein product is CAISTGQPGGTQYF.

In its sample, this clone was seen a few times. The chain uses TRBV14 and TRBJ2-2, with D perhaps matching TRBD2 (5 bases). The V gene's germline CDR1 is SGHDN and CDR2 FVKESK. This CDR3 comprises 15 residues. The V and J ends lost 0 bases and 6 bases respectively, with 11 bases between them. The CDR3 sequence is CASSQDIGGPGELFF. The CDR3 nucleotides read TGTGCCAGCAGCCAAGATATAGGCGGGCCCGGGGAGCTGTTTTTT.

This chain connects TRBV6-1 to TRBJ2-5; a weak D match, TRBD1 (6 bases). The germline gives CDR1 MNHNS, CDR2 SASEGT. This CDR3 has 14 amino acids. V lost 4 bases, J lost 5 bases, and 14 bases lay in between. The CDR3: CASSVTGSGETQYF. In nucleotides, the CDR3 is TGTGCCAGCAGTGTCACAGGGTCGGGGGAGACCCAGTACTTC.

V and J are TRBV5-5 and TRBJ1-1; no firm D call. In germline, CDR1 is SGHKS, CDR2 YYEKEE (reference sequence). V was trimmed by 2 bases and J by 1 base, leaving 6 bases between them. This CDR3 spans 13 amino acids. The CDR3 sequence is CASSFTRNTEAFF. The CDR3 DNA sequence: TGTGCCAGCAGCTTTACACGGAACACTGAAGCTTTCTTT.

The V call is TRBV15, the J call TRBJ2-1; unclear D gene. The germline V gene encodes CDR1 LNHNV and CDR2 YYDKDF (reference sequence). Between the trimmed V and J ends, which lost 1 base and 6 bases, there was a span of 7 bases. CDR3 length: 13 amino acids. CDR3 coding DNA: TGTGCCACCAGCAGAGTCGTATTCAATGAGCAGTTCTTC. This gives the protein CATSRVVFNEQFF.

Notes on this clone: An end of the junction differs from the germline gene, which may be a read error. J is TRBJ2-7 and V is TRBV27; D ambiguous. Per germline, CDR1 MNHEY and CDR2 SMNVEV (reference sequence). The CDR3 sequence is 13 residues long. For the CDR3, the DNA is TGTGCCAGCAGTTTCGGGCCCAACCCCAGGCGGAACTTC. Translation: CASSFGPNPRRNF.

The genes are TRBV4-2 and TRBJ2-1, with TRBD1 as a possible D gene (6 bases). Trimming left V 4 bases short and J 4 bases short, with 23 bases between. The CDR3 runs 18 residues. CDR1 is LGHNA and CDR2 is YNFKEQ in the germline V gene. CDR3 region: CASSPDHLTGRAYNEQFF. The CDR3 nucleotides read TGTGCCAGCAGCCCAGACCATTTGACAGGAAGGGCTTACAATGAGCAGTTCTTC.

This clone was counted a few times. V is TRBV7-9 and J is TRBJ2-2, with D uncertain. From germline, CDR1 is SEHNR and CDR2 FQNEAQ (reference sequence). Trimming took off 6 bases at V and 6 bases at J, with 11 bases between the two ends. The CDR3 covers 13 residues. The CDR3 nucleotides read TGTGCCAGCAGGGATCTCGAGTCCGGGGAGCTGTTTTTT. Translated, it gives CASRDLESGELFF.

This chain joins TRBV5-1 and TRBJ2-5, with D tentatively TRBD2 (6 bases). There are 15 residues in the CDR3. Germline CDR1 and CDR2: SGHRS and YFSETQ. V lost 2 bases and J 3 bases, leaving 14 bases between the germline ends. CDR3 sequence: CASSFWGGKEETQYF. In nucleotides, the CDR3 is TGCGCCAGCAGCTTTTGGGGCGGGAAAGAAGAGACCCAGTACTTC. Using reference TRBV5-1 and TRBJ2-5 for the parts outside the CDR3, the full variable domain is KAGVTQTPRYLIKTRGQQVTLSCSPISGHRSVSWYQQTPGQGLQFLFEYFSETQRNKGNFPGRFSGRQFSNSRSEMNVSTLELGDSALYLCASSFWGGKEETQYFGPGTRLLVL.

The rearrangement uses TRBV4-3 and TRBJ2-4; no definite D call. CDR1 is LGHNA and CDR2 is YSLEER in the germline V gene. The V gene lost 1 base and the J gene lost 7 bases, with 11 bases spanning the gap. The CDR3 has 14 residues. The chain's CDR3 is CASSQAGGGNIQYF. In DNA form, the CDR3 reads TGCGCCAGCAGCCAAGCCGGCGGTGGGAACATTCAGTACTTC.

The chain combines TRBV5-1 with TRBJ2-1; TRBD2 aligns across 9 bases. There are 16 residues in the CDR3. Per germline, CDR1 SGHRS and CDR2 YFSETQ. The J segment lost 0 bases and the V segment lost 4 bases, leaving 5 bases of the junction unmatched. The CDR3 loop is CASSGAGGSSYNEQFF. CDR3 DNA sequence: TGCGCCAGCAGCGGCGCGGGGGGGAGCTCCTACAATGAGCAGTTCTTC.

The chain has TRBV4-3 and TRBJ1-4; D gene uncertain. This CDR3 has 14 residues. V gave up 1 base and J gave up 8 bases, with 11 bases separating them. Germline CDR1 reads LGHNA; CDR2 reads YSLEER. The CDR3 protein is CASSQVSGLEKLFF. The CDR3 nucleotides are TGCGCCAGCAGCCAAGTGTCGGGTCTCGAAAAACTGTTTTTT.

The V and J genes are TRBV10-1 and TRBJ2-7; D may be TRBD1 or TRBD2 (5 bases each). Germline-derived CDR1 and CDR2 are WNHNN and SYGVQD (reference sequence). V shed 2 bases and J shed 2 bases, with 10 bases lying between them. CDR3 length: 14 residues. The CDR3: CASSEGGSAYEQYF. CDR3 nucleotides: TGCGCCAGCAGTGAGGGGGGATCAGCCTACGAGCAGTACTTC.